One TCR beta chain is described in this entry. This clonotype was observed at least ten times. Its antigen has not been determined. Base-call qualities are not available, and no considerably larger clone is one nucleotide away. This entry comes from a study of read filtering for tumor transcriptome and immune sequencing (dated by TCRdb to about 2020). In the study overall: The cohort had 17 male and 14 female patients with a mean age of roughly 62 years, ranging from 47 to 80. By revised international staging, eight or nine patients were R-ISS I, over 15 were R-ISS II and about seven were R-ISS III. After DNase treatment, whole-transcriptome libraries were prepared using the TruSeq RNA Access Library Prep Kit. Per sample, about 4 to 10.27 million TCR-region mapped reads were obtained with IR-seq, compared with only 85 to 1273 with RNA-seq. The study compared TCR repertoires from targeted immune repertoire sequencing and bulk whole-transcriptome sequencing run on the same bone marrow samples. One main goal was a read-filtering strategy for immune repertoire data, in particular deciding whether clonotypes backed by only one read should be removed.

The CDR3, from cysteine to phenylalanine, totals 13 residues. Of all the DNA, just the CDR3 is kept, 39 bases in frame from base 1. The germline V and J ends show losses of 5 bases and 5 bases respectively, and no gene match explains 4 bases of the junction. The CDR1 and CDR2 encoded by the germline V gene are SGHNT and YENEEA. Every patient had bone marrow sampled at the time of active disease. Ficoll-Hypaque density gradient centrifugation was used to isolate bone marrow mononuclear cells. Myeloma plasma cells were removed and CD138-negative cells were obtained by negative selection following labeling with CD138 magnetic microbeads on a MACS separator. Purity of the isolated cells was checked by flow cytometry on an Attune NxT using CD138 antibodies. Total RNA was extracted using TRIzol reagent and was quantified on a NanoDrop spectrophotometer. Paired RNA-seq and IR-seq were performed on each patient's CD138-negative bone marrow sample.

TCR libraries were built from 400 ng RNA with the Immunoverse kit, using molecular barcoded adaptors covering alpha/delta and beta/gamma chains. The same RNA used for transcriptome sequencing was used for TCR library preparation. TCR libraries were sequenced on an Illumina HiSeq 4000 with 2 x 150 cycles. The source study handled its data this way. With MiXCR, TCR reads were aligned to human V, D, J and C references and assembled into CDR3 clonotypes, with quality filtering and error correction included. The tcR package in R was used to analyze clonotype counts and gene usage diversity. Raw mapping reads were checked after the RNA-seq reads had been mapped by STAR aligner version 2.5.3a onto the human GRCh37 genome. IR-seq fastq files were randomly downsampled with Seqtk 1.3 to test the effect of sequencing depth on detected clonotypes. TCRdb trimmed public reads at Q25 via fastp, called clones via MiXCR and kept in-frame beta chains. Entries that share a CDR3 protein sequence are merged under the most common genes and DNA. The V and J calls, along with clone size, are taken from TCRdb and not from the paper's own processing. Present in this sample are 55,000 to 60,000 distinct CDR3 sequences, 9% to 15% of which were seen just once. The ten biggest clones cover about a sixth of the sample.

Paper-wide results and their limitations: Clonotypes were captured by IR-seq at much higher depth and more reliably than by RNA-seq, and smaller IR-seq throughput was sufficient for identification of most shared clonotypes. Single-read clonotypes made up roughly 81% of clonotypes but about 3.6% of total reads in IR-seq, and over 60% of clonotypes and around 45% of reads in RNA-seq. When single-read clonotypes were removed, the proportions of shared clonotypes in IR-seq and RNA-seq correlated more strongly. The sorted CD138-negative fraction was a mixed bone marrow immune population, not purified T cells.

This TCR came from a donor at least 40 years old with multiple myeloma. The sample was a population of CD138-negative cells sorted from bone marrow. The sample's cell subset or site label is to be understood as: bone marrow mononuclear cells depleted of CD138+ plasma/myeloma cells by negative magnetic selection. Recombination linked TRBV11-3 to TRBJ2-3; 7 central nucleotides agree with TRBD1. The CDR3: CASSATGEDTQYF. The nucleotides are TGTGCCAGCAGCGCAACAGGGGAAGATACGCAGTATTTT.